These 30 T cell receptor beta chains originate from one sample sequenced in a study of CD8+CD57+ T cells in acquired aplastic anemia. CD8+CD57+ cell expansion, shown by flow cytometry, had occurred in the patients selected for sequencing. Both TCR beta VDJ combination and CDR3 sequence profiling were carried out. Genomic DNA was the template for this profiling. One entry per CDR3 protein results from TCRdb running MiXCR on the reads. The sample has under 200,000 distinct CDR3 sequences, 70% to 80% seen once. Specimen: sorted CD4+, CD8+, or CD8+CD57+ T cells (not recorded which) from PBMCs. These receptors were taken from a human donor with aplastic anemia.

This clonotype showed up just once. This chain connects TRBV7-8 to TRBJ2-3; TRBD2 matches at 8 bases. CDR1 is SGHVS and CDR2 is FQNEAQ in the germline V gene. The CDR3 spans 15 residues. V lost 4 bases to trimming and J lost 0 bases; unmatched junction nucleotides: 3. The CDR3 is CASSWGTSSTDTQYF. The CDR3 nucleotides are TGTGCCAGCAGCTGGGGGACTAGTAGCACAGATACGCAGTATTTT.

The genes are TRBV20-1 and TRBJ1-5, with 10 bases matching TRBD1. This CDR3 region has 16 residues. Trimming removed 3 bases from V and 6 bases from J; junction bases left unmatched: 11. Germline assignment: CDR1 DFQATT and CDR2 SNEGSKA (reference sequence). The DNA of the CDR3 is TGCAGTGCTAGCGGGGACAGGGGAGGATGGAGTCAGCCCCAGCATTTT. Protein product: CSASGDRGGWSQPQHF.

This clonotype was counted between two and nine times. The chain joins TRBV29-1 to TRBJ2-7; D not certain. CDR1 and CDR2 from the germline V gene are SQVTM and ANQGSEA. The CDR3 totals 13 residues. Trimming took 0 bases from V and 0 from J, leaving 6 bases between them. CDR3 sequence: CSVEDDISYEQYF. The CDR3 coding sequence is TGCAGCGTTGAAGACGACATCTCCTACGAGCAGTACTTC.

The J gene is TRBJ1-6, the V gene TRBV19, with 8 positions matching TRBD1. This CDR3 has 14 amino acids. The trim removed 5 bases at V and 7 bases at J, leaving 4 bases unmatched. Germline-derived CDR1 and CDR2 are LNHDA and SQIVND (reference sequence). CDR3 in DNA: TGTGCCAGTAGTTCAGGGGGCGCGAATTCACCCCTCCACTTT. Translating gives CASSSGGANSPLHF.

This chain uses TRBV10-2 with TRBJ2-7; 7 bases agree with TRBD2. The germline CDR1 and CDR2 sequences are WSHSY and SAAADI. Germline trimming cut 8 bases from V and 5 bases from J; bases unmatched to any gene: 12. The CDR3 is made up of 14 amino acids. DNA for the CDR3: TGCGCCAGCTCGAAGCGGGGTACTTCCAACGAGCAGTACTTC. It codes for CASSKRGTSNEQYF.

The chain has TRBV15 and TRBJ2-5; TRBD2 aligns across 14 bases. After removal of 1 base from V and 6 bases from J, the junction contained 10 bases not matched to a gene. CDR3 length equals 18 residues. CDR1 and CDR2 from the germline V gene are LNHNV and YYDKDF (reference sequence). CDR3 residues: CATSRGGLAGVQGKTQYF. CDR3 in DNA: TGTGCCACCAGCAGAGGGGGACTAGCGGGAGTTCAGGGAAAGACCCAGTACTTC. The variable domain in full, completed from reference TRBV15 and TRBJ2-5, reads DAMVIQNPRYQVTQFGKPVTLSCSQTLNHNVMYWYQQKSSQAPKLLFHYYDKDFNNEADTPDNFQSRRPNTSFCFLDIRSPGLGDTAMYLCATSRGGLAGVQGKTQYFGPGTRLLVL.

This clonotype was detected only a few times. This chain connects TRBV2 to TRBJ1-4; a possible D gene is TRBD1 (5 bases). The ends were cut back, 5 bases at V and 7 bases at J, with 14 bases in the middle. CDR1 is SNHLY, CDR2 FYNNEI, per germline. The CDR3 runs 14 residues. The CDR3 is CASSPGRVGEKLFF. The CDR3 DNA is TGTGCCAGCAGTCCAGGGAGGGTGGGTGAAAAACTGTTTTTT.

V usage is TRBV10-3 and J usage is TRBJ2-7; 8 nucleotides match TRBD1. The germline V gene encodes CDR1 ENHRY and CDR2 SYGVKD. CDR3 length: 14 residues. J gave up 7 bases and V 10 bases, and 15 bases lay outside the gene matches. The CDR3 sequence: CATGTRLGQAEQYF. As DNA, the CDR3 is TGTGCCACCGGAACGAGGTTGGGACAGGCTGAGCAGTACTTC.

The V gene is TRBV10-3, the J gene TRBJ2-7; tentative D call: TRBD2 (6 bases). Trimming shortened V by 2 bases and J by 7 bases, and 6 bases separated the two germline ends. The germline V gene has CDR1 ENHRY and CDR2 SYGVKD. This CDR3 is built from 11 residues. CDR3 sequence (DNA): TGTGCCATCAGTGAGGGGAGGGAGCAGTACTTC. Translating it yields CAISEGREQYF.

As regards this clonotype: The junction differs from germline at one of its ends, possibly a read error. The CDR3 here is CATSRGRTGGYEQYF. The CDR3 nucleotides read TGTGCTACCAGCAGAGGTAGGACAGGGGGCTACGAGCAGTACTTC. V is TRBV15 and J is TRBJ2-7; 10 nucleotides line up with TRBD1. The CDR3 loop spans 15 amino acids. The V gene's germline CDR1 is LNHNV and CDR2 YYDKDF (reference sequence).

This clonotype was seen at least ten times. V usage is TRBV5-1 and J usage is TRBJ2-3; D is perhaps TRBD1 (6 bases). Germline CDR1 SGHRS, CDR2 YFSETQ. The V and J ends lost 0 bases and 5 bases respectively, with 13 bases between them. The CDR3 consists of 15 residues. DNA of the CDR3: TGCGCCAGCAGCTTGGCCGCACAGGGTAGAGATACGCAGTATTTT. This gives the protein CASSLAAQGRDTQYF.

This clonotype showed up just a few times. The chain links TRBV7-6 to TRBJ2-7; TRBD2 matches 10 bases. The CDR3 extends over 14 amino acids. The V and J ends lost 4 bases and 4 bases, in that order; junction bases with no gene match: 4. Germline CDR1 is SGHVS and CDR2 is FNYEAQ. The CDR3 sequence is CASSSSSGGYEQYF. The CDR3 bases are TGTGCCAGCAGCTCCTCTAGCGGGGGATACGAGCAGTACTTC.

Written as DNA, the CDR3 is TGTGCCACCAGCAGAGATACAGTTACCTACGAGCAGTACTTC. Encoded protein: CATSRDTVTYEQYF. The rearrangement links TRBV15 to TRBJ2-7; D remains unclear. Germline V gene data show CDR1 as LNHNV and CDR2 as YYDKDF (reference sequence). The germline V and J ends were trimmed by 0 bases and 2 bases, with 8 bases remaining between them. The CDR3 length is 14 residues.

This chain uses TRBV2 with TRBJ2-7, with D perhaps given as TRBD1 or TRBD2 (5 bases each). The V and J ends lost 6 bases and 2 bases respectively, with 8 bases between them. The germline V gene has CDR1 SNHLY and CDR2 FYNNEI. CDR3 length equals 12 residues. The CDR3 here is CASREGPYEQYF. The DNA for the CDR3 is TGTGCCAGCAGAGAGGGGCCCTACGAGCAGTACTTC.

This clonotype was observed a few times. This sequence joins TRBV15 and TRBJ2-7; D might be TRBD1 (5 bases). CDR3 length: 13 residues. The germline V and J ends were trimmed by 1 base and 3 bases, with 7 bases remaining between them. Germline lookup yields CDR1 LNHNV and CDR2 YYDKDF (reference sequence). This chain's CDR3 is CATSRGQIYEQYF. The CDR3 nucleotides read TGTGCCACCAGCAGAGGACAGATCTACGAGCAGTACTTC.

The J gene is TRBJ1-3, the V gene TRBV5-4; D is possibly TRBD1 (5 bases). CDR1 is SGHNT and CDR2 is YYREEE in the germline V gene (reference sequence). The V end was cut by 3 bases, the J end by 3 bases, with 13 bases between. The CDR3 length is 15 residues. The DNA for the CDR3 is TGTGCCAGCAGCTGGGAAGGGGCGTATGGAAACACCATATATTTT. It translates to CASSWEGAYGNTIYF.

This clonotype turned up a few times. The gene calls are TRBV19 and TRBJ1-1; a weak D match, TRBD1 (5 bases). V lost 4 bases and J lost 1, with 7 bases in between. CDR1 and CDR2 (germline): LNHDA, SQIVND (reference sequence). The CDR3 contains 13 residues. CDR3 sequence reads: CASSTQENTEAFF. CDR3 nucleotides: TGTGCCAGTAGTACACAGGAGAACACTGAAGCTTTCTTT.

The chain has TRBV7-8 and TRBJ2-7; D tentatively fits TRBD1 or TRBD2 (6 bases each). Germline CDR1 SGHVS, CDR2 FQNEAQ. The CDR3 totals 15 residues. V dropped 0 bases and J dropped 0 bases, with 9 bases sitting between them. The CDR3 loop is CASSLAGGNSYEQYF. Written as DNA, the CDR3 is TGTGCCAGCAGCTTAGCGGGGGGCAACTCCTACGAGCAGTACTTC.

The CDR3 coding sequence is TGTGCCAGCAGTGAACAGGTGAACTATGGCTACACCTTC. This encodes CASSEQVNYGYTF. The J gene is TRBJ1-2, the V gene TRBV2, with D unresolved. Germline V gene sequence: CDR1 SNHLY, CDR2 FYNNEI. There are 13 residues in the CDR3. V lost 2 bases and J 2 bases, leaving 6 bases between the germline ends.

The chain links TRBV7-3 to TRBJ2-3; 8 bases fit TRBD2. V lost 5 bases and J lost 6; bases outside the gene matches: 10. The CDR3 is 15 residues long. From germline, CDR1 is SGHTA and CDR2 FQGTGA. The CDR3 DNA follows: TGTGCCAGCAGCACGGGAGGGGGGCGGACCGATACGCAGTATTTT. It encodes CASSTGGGRTDTQYF.

The V call is TRBV7-3, the J call TRBJ2-7, with 11 nucleotides matching TRBD2. The CDR3 length is 14 residues. The germline V gene encodes CDR1 SGHTA and CDR2 FQGTGA. V shed 5 bases, J shed 4 bases, and the junction held 4 bases outside the gene matches. The CDR3 DNA sequence: TGTGCCAGCAGCATAGCGGGGGGGCAATACGAGCAGTACTTC. Its protein product is CASSIAGGQYEQYF.

The rearrangement uses TRBV7-9 and TRBJ2-7; the D is unclear. This CDR3 spans 13 amino acids. From germline, CDR1 is SEHNR and CDR2 FQNEAQ (reference sequence). The ends were cut back, 5 bases at V and 3 bases at J, with 11 bases in the middle. Here the CDR3 reads CASSAGPDYEQYF. The CDR3 coding sequence is TGTGCCAGCAGCGCCGGACCCGACTACGAGCAGTACTTC.

The chain joins TRBV20-1 to TRBJ2-7, with D tentatively TRBD2 (6 bases). CDR1 DFQATT and CDR2 SNEGSKA come from the germline V gene (reference sequence). V was pared by 0 bases and J by 5 bases, with 20 bases between. This CDR3 contains 16 residues. This chain's CDR3 is CSARDTGLAFHHEQYF. In nucleotides, the CDR3 is TGCAGTGCTAGAGATACGGGCCTAGCGTTCCACCACGAGCAGTACTTC.

The chain links TRBV29-1 to TRBJ1-1; D is uncertain. Germline V gene sequence: CDR1 SQVTM, CDR2 ANQGSEA. The CDR3 totals 10 residues. Between the trimmed V and J ends, which lost 6 bases and 3 bases, there was a span of 5 bases. The chain's CDR3 is CSVVYTEAFF. CDR3 nucleotides: TGCAGCGTCGTATACACTGAAGCTTTCTTT.

This clonotype was observed once. The chain carries TRBV19 and TRBJ1-5; the match to TRBD1 covers 7 bases. The CDR3 totals 15 residues. The germline V gene has CDR1 LNHDA and CDR2 SQIVND (reference sequence). V trimming: 9 bases; J trimming: 1 base; junction bases outside the gene matches: 9. CDR3 DNA: TGTGCCAGCTTAGTAGGGGGCATAAGCAATCAGCCCCAGCATTTT. Encoded protein: CASLVGGISNQPQHF.

The V and J genes are TRBV2 and TRBJ2-1; D uncertain. V lost 4 bases to trimming and J lost 4 bases, with 8 bases between them. The germline CDR1 and CDR2 sequences are SNHLY and FYNNEI. This CDR3 is 13 amino acids long. CDR3 sequence (DNA): TGTGCCAGCAGTGTCTTCACATACAATGAGCAGTTCTTC. Translating it yields CASSVFTYNEQFF.

V and J are TRBV11-2 and TRBJ2-3; 10 bases agree with TRBD1. V lost 5 bases to trimming and J lost 10 bases; unmatched junction nucleotides: 6. Germline V CDR1 and CDR2: SGHAT, FQNNGV. The CDR3 loop spans 13 amino acids. The DNA for the CDR3 is TGTGCCAGCAGCCCGGGACAGGGGAAACCGCAGTATTTT. Translating it yields CASSPGQGKPQYF.

V usage is TRBV20-1 and J usage is TRBJ1-1, with TRBD1 as a possible D gene (6 bases). The CDR3 has 14 residues. V shed 1 base and J shed 1 base, with 10 bases lying between them. Germline loops: CDR1 DFQATT, CDR2 SNEGSKA (reference sequence). CDR3 bases: TGCAGTGCTAGAGTCCGGGGACAGAACACTGAAGCTTTCTTT. Translating it yields CSARVRGQNTEAFF.

V and J are TRBV7-8 and TRBJ2-2; D is undetermined. Trimming pared 2 bases from V and 5 bases from J, leaving 12 bases between. The germline CDR1 and CDR2 sequences are SGHVS and FQNEAQ. The CDR3 covers 15 residues. For the CDR3, the DNA is TGTGCCAGCAGCTTACCGACAAGCGATACCGGGGAGCTGTTTTTT. Its protein product is CASSLPTSDTGELFF.

This chain uses TRBV25-1 with TRBJ1-6, with a tentative D call TRBD1 (5 bases). The V end was cut by 8 bases, the J end by 6 bases, with 17 bases between. Germline values: CDR1 MGHDK, CDR2 SYGVNS. This CDR3 region has 15 residues. CDR3: CASDSQRQTNSPLHF. CDR3 DNA: TGTGCCAGCGACTCACAAAGACAGACTAATTCACCCCTCCACTTT.